This paragraph reports one TCR beta chain. What it binds is not known. Clones were read by immunoSEQ multiplex PCR, and TCRdb kept only the in-frame ones, dropping some. The repertoire holds approximately 2.5 million clones, with approximately 94% as singletons. Donors were Caucasian adults residing in Nashville, Tennessee, USA. This sample is part of a study of shared clonotypes between healthy human individuals. Study-level information: Each donor's CD4 naive and CD4 memory cells filled three plates apiece, CD8 naive two, and CD8 memory one. Findings and caveats of the study: Owing to a small donor count, the genetic and exposure-history diversity represented was limited. Clonotypes which were not shared had lower generation probabilities than clonotypes that all four donors shared.

Germline-derived CDR1 and CDR2 are SGHRS and YFSETQ. The CDR3 is 14 amino acids. Trimming shortened V by 0 bases and J by 7 bases, and 10 bases separated the two germline ends. This chain links TRBV5-1 with TRBJ1-4; D is ambiguous. The sequencing input was naive CD4+ T cells from PBMCs. Subset here: CD45RA+ positively selected. This clonotype was sampled from a man younger than 35 in good health. Some clones in this sample may be carry-over from other donors' samples. The CDR3, as DNA: TGCGCCAGCAGCTTGGCTGGGGTCGGTGAAAAACTGTTTTTT. It yields the protein CASSLAGVGEKLFF.